Shown below are 32 T cell receptor beta chains from a single sample sequenced in a study of Ad26.COV2.S vaccination and SARS-CoV-2 variants. Clones were sequenced by immunoSEQ multiplex PCR, and TCRdb holds only the in-frame ones, with some missing. The table lists 97,000 or so clones, around 81% of them singletons. Sequencing used peripheral blood, obtained after recovery from COVID-19. The receptors here all came from a human donor who had recovered from COVID-19.

CDR3 loop: CASSSQGGDSNQPQHF. The CDR3 DNA follows: TGTGCCAGCAGCTCTCAGGGAGGGGACAGCAATCAGCCCCAGCATTTT. J is TRBJ1-5 and V is TRBV7-2; TRBD1 might be the D (5 bases). This CDR3 region has 16 residues. The V end lost 4 bases, the J end lost 1 base, and 14 bases lay between the germline ends. The germline V gene encodes CDR1 SGHTA and CDR2 FQGNSA.

The chain combines TRBV5-5 with TRBJ2-4; 10 bases line up with TRBD2. Trimming cost V 4 bases and J 8 bases; bases outside gene matches: 9. The CDR3 totals 15 residues. The germline V gene has CDR1 SGHKS and CDR2 YYEKEE (reference sequence). The CDR3 here is CASSNSGGPGDIQYF. Written as DNA, the CDR3 is TGTGCCAGCAGCAATAGCGGGGGGCCGGGAGACATTCAGTACTTC. Complete variable domain (other parts from reference TRBV5-5 and TRBJ2-4): DAGVTQSPTHLIKTRGQQVTLRCSPISGHKSVSWYQQVLGQGPQFIFQYYEKEERGRGNFPDRFSARQFPNYSSELNVNALLLGDSALYLCASSNSGGPGDIQYFGAGTRLSVL.

This chain links TRBV7-9 with TRBJ2-3; D is ambiguous. Germline CDR1 reads SEHNR; CDR2 reads FQNEAQ (reference sequence). This CDR3 spans 14 amino acids. The ends were cut back, 5 bases at V and 4 bases at J, with 13 bases in the middle. CDR3 in amino acids: CASSLTRQADTQYF. The CDR3 DNA follows: TGTGCCAGCAGCCTGACTCGGCAAGCAGATACGCAGTATTTT.

V and J are TRBV7-9 and TRBJ1-4, with TRBD1 as a possible D gene (6 bases). Per the germline V gene, CDR1 is SEHNR and CDR2 is FQNEAQ (reference sequence). The length of the CDR3 is 16 residues. The V end was cut by 7 bases, the J end by 4 bases, with 19 bases between. The CDR3 DNA sequence: TGTGCCAGCACCAACCTTCAGACAGGATTTAATGAAAAACTGTTTTTT. Encoded protein: CASTNLQTGFNEKLFF. Full variable domain (rest looked up from reference TRBV7-9 and TRBJ1-4): DTGVSQNPRHKITKRGQNVTFRCDPISEHNRLYWYRQTLGQGPEFLTYFQNEAQLEKSRLLSDRFSAERPKGSFSTLEIQRTEQGDSAMYLCASTNLQTGFNEKLFFGSGTQLSVL.

This clone is medium-sized within its sample. The V call is TRBV6-4, the J call TRBJ2-7; 7 positions agree with TRBD2. Losses at the gene ends were 10 bases for V and 3 bases for J; bases not matched to a gene: 9. From germline, CDR1 is MRHNA and CDR2 SNTAGT. The CDR3 sequence is 13 residues long. DNA of the CDR3: TGTGCCACACATTCGGGGGGTTTCTACGAGCAGTACTTC. As protein: CATHSGGFYEQYF.

The V and J genes are TRBV28 and TRBJ1-1; weak D call: TRBD1 (5 bases). CDR1 and CDR2 from the germline V gene are MDHEN and SYDVKM. V was shortened by 6 bases and J by 5 bases, with 19 bases between the two germline ends. This CDR3 region has 15 residues. DNA of the CDR3: TGTGCCAGCAGGCCGGGACTACGAAGCGGGACTGAAGCTTTCTTT. This translates into CASRPGLRSGTEAFF.

This clone has just one count. One end of the junction does not line up with germline, which may come from a read error. This chain connects TRBV6-1 to TRBJ1-4, with 7 bases that match TRBD1. Germline assignment: CDR1 MNHNS and CDR2 SASEGT. CDR3 length equals 17 residues. The CDR3, as DNA: TGTGCCAGCAGCGAAGAGAACAGGGGATCGGCTAATGAAAAACTGTTTTTT. As protein: CASSEENRGSANEKLFF.

The chain couples TRBV28 to TRBJ1-1; TRBD1 matches 9 bases. Looked up from germline, CDR1 is MDHEN and CDR2 is SYDVKM. The CDR3 is 14 residues long. With 6 bases clipped from V and 8 bases from J, the junction kept 10 bases outside the gene matches. The CDR3 loop reads CASRPTGTGTEAFF. Here the CDR3 DNA reads TGTGCCAGCAGGCCCACCGGGACAGGGACAGAAGCTTTCTTT.

The V gene is TRBV10-1, the J gene TRBJ2-1; D is perhaps TRBD2 (5 bases). V was pared by 3 bases and J by 0 bases, with 12 bases between. Germline V lookup: CDR1 WNHNN, CDR2 SYGVQD (reference sequence). This CDR3 contains 16 residues. CDR3 loop: CASSDRGISSYNEQFF. The CDR3 region has the DNA TGCGCCAGCAGTGATCGAGGGATTAGCTCCTACAATGAGCAGTTCTTC.

Here the CDR3 DNA reads TGCGCCAGCAGCAGCGGACACGAGGAGGAAAAACTGTTTTTT. As protein: CASSSGHEEEKLFF. The rearrangement joins TRBV5-1 to TRBJ1-4; maybe TRBD1 (5 bases). Germline CDR1 reads SGHRS; CDR2 reads YFSETQ. The CDR3 covers 14 residues. Trimming removed 4 bases at V and 8 bases at J, with 15 bases between. The complete variable domain, with remaining parts taken from reference TRBV5-1 and TRBJ1-4, reads KAGVTQTPRYLIKTRGQQVTLSCSPISGHRSVSWYQQTPGQGLQFLFEYFSETQRNKGNFPGRFSGRQFSNSRSEMNVSTLELGDSALYLCASSSGHEEEKLFFGSGTQLSVL.

V and J are TRBV6-5 and TRBJ1-2, with D maybe TRBD1 (5 bases). Deletions cut 2 bases from V and 4 bases from J, with 17 bases between. The CDR3 is 16 residues long. Germline V gene lookup returns CDR1 MNHEY and CDR2 SVGAGI. The CDR3 sequence is CASSYDHRPSLYGYTF. CDR3 bases: TGTGCCAGCAGTTACGACCACAGGCCCAGTCTCTATGGCTACACCTTC.

In this sample, this clone is medium-sized. This chain joins TRBV5-4 and TRBJ2-2; 10 positions agree with TRBD2. The CDR3 consists of 16 residues. J gave up 1 base and V 0 bases, and 0 bases lay outside the gene matches. The germline V gene has CDR1 SGHNT and CDR2 YYREEE (reference sequence). CDR3 bases: TGTGCCAGCAGCTTGGGACTAGCGGGGAACACCGGGGAGCTGTTTTTT. Translated: CASSLGLAGNTGELFF.

This sequence joins TRBV6-2 or TRBV6-3 and TRBJ1-1; D possibly corresponds to TRBD1 (5 bases). The germline V and J ends were trimmed by 5 bases and 7 bases, with 17 bases remaining between them. The CDR3 consists of 14 residues. Per germline, CDR1 MNHEY and CDR2 SVGEGT. CDR3 amino acids: CASSKRSGQSEAFF. In DNA form, the CDR3 reads TGTGCCAGCAGTAAACGGTCGGGGCAGAGTGAAGCTTTCTTT.

This chain connects TRBV19 to TRBJ1-6; the D is unclear. This CDR3 has 14 residues. The ends were cut back, 7 bases at V and 10 bases at J, with 17 bases in the middle. Germline values: CDR1 LNHDA, CDR2 SQIVND (reference sequence). The chain's CDR3 is CASTGGLNESPLHF. The CDR3 region has the DNA TGTGCCAGTACAGGAGGCCTCAACGAATCACCCCTCCACTTT. The full variable domain, rest sourced from reference TRBV19 and TRBJ1-6, is DGGITQSPKYLFRKEGQNVTLSCEQNLNHDAMYWYRQDPGQGLRLIYYSQIVNDFQKGDIAEGYSVSREKKESFPLTVTSAQKNPTAFYLCASTGGLNESPLHFGNGTRLTVT.

This chain connects TRBV28 to TRBJ2-7, with 9 bases identical to TRBD1. Germline CDR1 reads MDHEN; CDR2 reads SYDVKM. The CDR3 consists of 15 residues. J lost 1 base, V lost 3 bases, and 4 bases had no gene match. CDR3 amino acids: CASSFGTGPSYEQYF. The CDR3 bases are TGTGCCAGCAGTTTTGGGACAGGGCCATCCTACGAGCAGTACTTC. The full variable domain, completed using reference TRBV28 and TRBJ2-7, is DVKVTQSSRYLVKRTGEKVFLECVQDMDHENMFWYRQDPGLGLRLIYFSYDVKMKEKGDIPEGYSVSREKKERFSLILESASTNQTSMYLCASSFGTGPSYEQYFGPGTRLTVT.

The chain couples TRBV5-1 to TRBJ2-5; D call uncertain. V was shortened by 5 bases and J by 1 base, with 6 bases between the two germline ends. Germline V gene data show CDR1 as SGHRS and CDR2 as YFSETQ. This CDR3 is 12 amino acids long. The CDR3 DNA reads TGCGCCAGCAGTCCGTTCCAAGAGACCCAGTACTTC. Translation gives CASSPFQETQYF.

A remark on this clone: A much larger clone lies one base from this, so it may be a read error. The CDR3 protein is CASSQDPNTGELFF. CDR3 nucleotides: TGCGCCAGCAGCCAAGATCCGAACACCGGGGAGCTGTTTTTT. The chain couples TRBV4-1 to TRBJ2-2; D call uncertain. The CDR3 is made up of 14 amino acids. V was clipped by 0 bases and J by 0 bases, with 2 bases between them. Germline V gene data show CDR1 as MGHRA and CDR2 as YSYEKL.

The chain joins TRBV11-2 to TRBJ2-1, with D hard to call. The germline V gene encodes CDR1 SGHAT and CDR2 FQNNGV. The CDR3 is 15 amino acids. V dropped 8 bases and J dropped 4 bases, with 18 bases sitting between them. CDR3: CASRPVGVEYNEQFF. The CDR3 bases are TGTGCCAGCCGTCCGGTGGGCGTGGAATACAATGAGCAGTTCTTC.

This clone was found once. The chain has TRBV5-1 and TRBJ2-5; D gene uncertain. The CDR3 has 14 residues. Trimming removed 4 bases at V and 2 bases at J, with 12 bases between. Germline V CDR1 and CDR2: SGHRS, YFSETQ. CDR3 region: CASSPGRIQETQYF. For the CDR3, the DNA is TGCGCCAGCAGCCCAGGACGGATTCAAGAGACCCAGTACTTC. Supplemented by reference TRBV5-1 and TRBJ2-5, the full variable domain reads KAGVTQTPRYLIKTRGQQVTLSCSPISGHRSVSWYQQTPGQGLQFLFEYFSETQRNKGNFPGRFSGRQFSNSRSEMNVSTLELGDSALYLCASSPGRIQETQYFGPGTRLLVL.

The V call is TRBV30, the J call TRBJ2-5; 10 bases line up with TRBD2. With 5 bases clipped from V and 1 base from J, the junction kept 4 bases outside the gene matches. The CDR3 consists of 14 residues. CDR1 and CDR2 from the germline V gene are GTSNPN and SVGIG (reference sequence). CDR3 in DNA: TGTGCCTGGTTAGCGGGGGGCGTCCAAGAGACCCAGTACTTC. Its protein product is CAWLAGGVQETQYF. Looking up the rest from reference TRBV30 and TRBJ2-5 gives the full variable domain: SQTIHQWPATLVQPVGSPLSLECTVEGTSNPNLYWYRQAAGRGLQLLFYSVGIGQISSEVPQNLSASRPQDRQFILSSKKLLLSDSGFYLCAWLAGGVQETQYFGPGTRLLVL.

This rearrangement joins TRBV3-1 (or the pseudogene TRBV3-2) to TRBJ1-1; 9 bases align to TRBD1. The length of the CDR3 is 15 residues. Germline V gene lookup returns CDR1 LGHDT and CDR2 YNNKEL (reference sequence). J lost 3 bases, V lost 4 bases, and 6 bases had no gene match. The DNA for the CDR3 is TGTGCCAGCAGCCGTTGGGACAGGGAACACACTGAAGCTTTCTTT. The encoded protein is CASSRWDREHTEAFF.

This clone has a handful of counts. This chain uses TRBV19 with TRBJ1-2; D possibly corresponds to TRBD1 (5 bases). Germline CDR1 and CDR2: LNHDA and SQIVND (reference sequence). The CDR3 totals 12 residues. V lost 5 bases to trimming and J lost 4 bases, with 8 bases between them. The CDR3 sequence is CASSLDIYGYTF. The CDR3 nucleotides are TGTGCCAGTAGTCTGGACATCTATGGCTACACCTTC.

CDR3 in DNA: TGCGCCAGCAGCTTGGCCGACAGGGAGACAGATACGCAGTATTTT. Amino acids: CASSLADRETDTQYF. V gene TRBV5-1 combines with J gene TRBJ2-3; 7 positions match TRBD1. CDR3 length equals 15 residues. The junction had 4 bases not matched to a gene; V was cut back by 0 bases and J by 3 bases. In germline, CDR1 is SGHRS, CDR2 YFSETQ.

This sequence joins TRBV12-3 or TRBV12-4 and TRBJ2-6; D is ambiguous. The CDR3 totals 13 residues. Trimming shortened V by 10 bases and J by 0 bases, and 7 bases separated the two germline ends. CDR3 sequence (DNA): TGTGCCACCGGTAGCTCTGGGGCCAACGTCCTGACTTTC. This sequence encodes CATGSSGANVLTF.

This clone came up a few times. The J gene is TRBJ1-2, the V gene TRBV5-1; 8 bases fit TRBD1. The CDR3 loop spans 13 amino acids. Germline assignment: CDR1 SGHRS and CDR2 YFSETQ. V shed 7 bases, J shed 9 bases, and the junction held 11 bases outside the gene matches. The CDR3 protein is CASGEPGGLRYTF. DNA of the CDR3: TGCGCCAGCGGAGAACCAGGGGGCCTTCGCTACACCTTC.

This clone was counted between two and nine times. The chain recombines TRBV7-3 with TRBJ1-2; D is unresolved. The V gene lost 5 bases and the J gene lost 3 bases, with 10 bases spanning the gap. The V gene's germline CDR1 is SGHTA and CDR2 FQGTGA. The CDR3 spans 13 residues. The CDR3 sequence is CASSPDMDYGYTF. In DNA form, the CDR3 reads TGTGCCAGCAGCCCTGACATGGACTATGGCTACACCTTC.

This clone appeared once. The J gene is TRBJ1-1, the V gene TRBV6-7; D ambiguous. TRBV6-7 is an ORF for which the function is uncertain. V gave up 2 bases and J gave up 0 bases, with 16 bases separating them. The CDR3 totals 17 residues. The CDR3 here is CASSYATDQKVNTEAFF. As DNA, the CDR3 is TGTGCCAGCAGTTACGCGACGGATCAGAAAGTGAACACTGAAGCTTTCTTT.

The count of this clone is one. The J gene is TRBJ2-5, the V gene TRBV2; D unresolved. V shed 6 bases and J shed 4 bases, with 9 bases lying between them. There are 12 residues in the CDR3. CDR1 is SNHLY, CDR2 FYNNEI, per germline. The CDR3 loop is CASSQLGETQYF. The CDR3 nucleotides are TGTGCCAGCAGCCAACTCGGAGAGACCCAGTACTTC.

This clone was counted once. This chain joins TRBV9 and TRBJ2-3; 12 nucleotides match TRBD2. The CDR3 length is 17 residues. CDR1 and CDR2 (germline): SGDLS, YYNGEE. V trimming: 0 bases; J trimming: 5 bases; junction bases outside the gene matches: 7. The CDR3 nucleotides read TGTGCCAGCAGCGTAGGGGCTAGCGGGGGGGCCAGAGATACGCAGTATTTT. Translating it yields CASSVGASGGARDTQYF.

V is TRBV6-5 and J is TRBJ2-3; 11 bases map to TRBD2. Unmatched junction bases numbered 5, after V lost 0 bases and J lost 6 bases. This CDR3 spans 16 amino acids. The germline gives CDR1 MNHEY, CDR2 SVGAGI. DNA of the CDR3: TGTGCCAGCAGTTACTCCCTAGCGGGGGGATTTGATACGCAGTATTTT. It yields the protein CASSYSLAGGFDTQYF.

CDR3 nucleotides: TGCGCCAGCAGCCCGCATTCCGGCCGAGAAGGTGAAAAACTGTTTTTT. Translated: CASSPHSGREGEKLFF. The chain employs TRBV4-1 and TRBJ1-4, with D unclear. The CDR3 extends over 16 amino acids. Trimming took off 4 bases at V and 7 bases at J, with 19 bases between the two ends. Germline V gene data show CDR1 as MGHRA and CDR2 as YSYEKL.

The V gene is TRBV5-6, the J gene TRBJ1-4, with D possibly TRBD1 on 5 matching bases. Per germline, CDR1 SGHDT and CDR2 YYEEEE. The CDR3 is 14 residues long. With 5 bases removed from V and 3 bases from J, the gap between germline ends came to 11 bases. In DNA, the CDR3 is TGTGCCAGCAGTACCAGGGCGGCTAATGAAAAACTGTTTTTT. Protein: CASSTRAANEKLFF. The full variable domain, completed using reference TRBV5-6 and TRBJ1-4, is DAGVTQSPTHLIKTRGQQVTLRCSPKSGHDTVSWYQQALGQGPQFIFQYYEEEERQRGNFPDRFSGHQFPNYSSELNVNALLLGDSALYLCASSTRAANEKLFFGSGTQLSVL.